This T cell receptor (beta chain) is from a study of CD8 T cells in Susac syndrome (dated by TCRdb to between 2018 and 2021). Broadly, across the study: Whether CD8+ T cell activation and differentiation in Susac syndrome was antigen driven was tested using repertoire sequencing.

V trim: 3 bases; J trim: 2 bases; unmatched bases: 10. The CDR3, from cysteine to phenylalanine, totals 15 residues. Here the CDR3 DNA is all that survives: 45 bases in frame from base 1. The germline V gene (reference sequence) sets CDR1 to DFQATT and CDR2 to SNEGSKA. The full study reports these points: The number of individuals in the TCR sequencing and HLA analysis was acknowledged as relatively small.

High-throughput TCR beta sequencing profiled peripheral blood CD8+ and CD4+ T cells from healthy donors, Susac syndrome patients and multiple sclerosis patients. Multiple sclerosis controls were treatment-naive patients with stable or active relapsing-remitting disease fulfilling revised McDonald criteria. Bulk CD8+ and CD4+ T cells were purified by magnetic negative isolation, whereas CD8+ TEMRA cells were enriched by FACS. Blood was collected in EDTA tubes and processed within 24 hours, with PBMCs isolated through density gradient centrifugation. PBMCs intended for TCR sequencing were cryopreserved in liquid nitrogen and thawed later in a water bath at 37 degrees C. The sorted or isolated CD4+, CD8+ and CD8+ TEMRA cells reached a purity of at least 90%. As for this clonotype: What antigen it recognizes has not been identified. Base-call qualities are not available, and no considerably larger clone is one nucleotide away.

RNA was extracted using the RNeasy kit, and about 0.45 to 1 ug of the RNA was reverse transcribed with random hexamers. The immunoSEQ multiplex PCR assay, covering 54 Vbeta and 13 Jbeta segments, was used to amplify TCR beta CDR3 regions. PCR amplification bias was corrected by using a synthetic template baseline for primer optimization and computational correction. In the source study's methods: Reads were annotated to V, D and J genes per IMGT and analyzed with immunoSEQ Analyzer, keeping only productive sequences. Clonality was computed as one minus Shannon entropy normalized by log2 of the number of productive unique sequences. For each patient and control, public and private clones were evaluated among the 100 most prevalent clones. Susac-specific clones were defined as absent from healthy and MS cohorts, 800 to 1,200 published viral clones and other ImmuneACCESS disease sequences. In-frame beta chains were kept once TCRdb had trimmed the public reads at Q25 with fastp and called clones with MiXCR. Rows are unified per CDR3 protein, each entry keeping the most common DNA and genes. It is TCRdb's table, rather than the study itself, that gives the V and J calls and clone size. A total of approximately 200,000 distinct CDR3 sequences appear in this sample, approximately 96% of them only once. Jointly, the top ten make up 0.093% of the sample.

Sequencing input: CD4+ T cells from PBMCs. The sequence was collected from a human donor with multiple sclerosis. The chain links TRBV20-1 with TRBJ2-7, and 7 junction bases match TRBD2. Here the CDR3 is given as CSASIERGYTYEQYF. The DNA sequence reads TGCAGTGCTAGTATCGAGCGGGGTTATACCTACGAGCAGTACTTC.